These 28 T cell receptor beta chains share one sample of origin, sequenced in a study of cytomegalovirus exposure and HLA in healthy donors. The PCR ran on 60 Vbeta and 13 Jbeta primers. The method was immunoSEQ multiplex PCR; TCRdb's version includes in-frame clones alone and lacks a portion of them. The table records about 120,000 clones, roughly 80% of them present only once. The sequenced sample consisted of PBMCs. Every receptor here comes from a woman aged 40 to 50 in good health and CMV-seronegative.

This clone was recorded a few times. J is TRBJ1-2 and V is TRBV28, with a possible D match to TRBD1 (6 bases). Germline lookup yields CDR1 MDHEN and CDR2 SYDVKM. The length of the CDR3 is 16 residues. Trimming removed 3 bases from V and 6 bases from J, with 20 bases in between. Here the CDR3 reads CASSLQGMRILDGYTF. The CDR3 region has the DNA TGTGCCAGCAGTTTGCAGGGGATGAGGATTCTTGATGGCTACACCTTC.

The chain is built from TRBV19 and TRBJ2-7; the match to TRBD1 covers 8 bases. The CDR3 length is 13 residues. V was pared by 5 bases and J by 7 bases, with 7 bases of the junction left unmatched. Germline values: CDR1 LNHDA, CDR2 SQIVND (reference sequence). The CDR3 DNA sequence: TGTGCCAGTAGTTTTGGACAGGGTGAGGAGCAGTACTTC. Translated, it gives CASSFGQGEEQYF. The full variable domain, with the rest looked up from reference TRBV19 and TRBJ2-7, is DGGITQSPKYLFRKEGQNVTLSCEQNLNHDAMYWYRQDPGQGLRLIYYSQIVNDFQKGDIAEGYSVSREKKESFPLTVTSAQKNPTAFYLCASSFGQGEEQYFGPGTRLTVT.

The chain employs TRBV30 and TRBJ2-3; perhaps TRBD2 as D (7 bases). This CDR3 is built from 14 residues. The V gene's germline CDR1 is GTSNPN and CDR2 SVGIG (reference sequence). With 8 bases removed from V and 0 bases from J, the gap between germline ends came to 15 bases. CDR3 residues: CAPVRGPSTDTQYF. CDR3 DNA sequence: TGTGCCCCAGTGCGGGGGCCCAGCACAGATACGCAGTATTTT.

The rearrangement joins TRBV7-2 to TRBJ2-3; 7 bases fit TRBD2. V gave up 0 bases and J gave up 6 bases; unmatched junction bases: 0. The CDR3 spans 13 residues. From germline, CDR1 is SGHTA and CDR2 FQGNSA. This CDR3 reads CASSLAGRDTQYF. The CDR3 nucleotides read TGTGCCAGCAGCTTAGCCGGGAGGGATACGCAGTATTTT.

The rearrangement joins TRBV9 to TRBJ2-2, with 8 positions matching TRBD2. The CDR3 totals 16 residues. The junction had 5 bases not matched to a gene; V was cut back by 2 bases and J by 2 bases. Germline CDR1 SGDLS, CDR2 YYNGEE. The CDR3 nucleotides are TGTGCCAGCAGCGTTTGGCGGGAGGCCAACACCGGGGAGCTGTTTTTT. It yields the protein CASSVWREANTGELFF.

J is TRBJ2-3 and V is TRBV7-2; 8 positions agree with TRBD2. The germline CDR1 and CDR2 sequences are SGHTA and FQGNSA. This CDR3 spans 15 amino acids. V lost 5 bases and J lost 4; bases outside the gene matches: 8. In nucleotides, the CDR3 is TGTGCCAGCAGCCTACGGACTAGCCCCCCAGATACGCAGTATTTT. Translation: CASSLRTSPPDTQYF. Complete variable domain (other parts from reference TRBV7-2 and TRBJ2-3): GAGVSQSPSNKVTEKGKDVELRCDPISGHTALYWYRQSLGQGLEFLIYFQGNSAPDKSGLPSDRFSAERTGGSVSTLTIQRTQQEDSAVYLCASSLRTSPPDTQYFGPGTRLTVL.

CDR3 residues: CASSYYGASGGYEQFF. The CDR3, as DNA: TGTGCCAGCAGTTATTACGGGGCTAGCGGGGGTTATGAGCAGTTCTTC. V is TRBV27 and J is TRBJ2-1; 10 bases align to TRBD2. Germline lookup yields CDR1 MNHEY and CDR2 SMNVEV (reference sequence). This CDR3 is 16 amino acids long. After removal of 4 bases from V and 8 bases from J, the junction contained 11 bases not matched to a gene.

The rearrangement links TRBV7-2 to TRBJ1-6; D remains ambiguous. The V and J ends lost 1 base and 13 bases respectively, with 23 bases between them. Per the germline V gene, CDR1 is SGHTA and CDR2 is FQGNSA. The CDR3 runs 17 residues. The CDR3 loop is CASSLVGSPGASGPLHF. CDR3 DNA: TGTGCCAGCAGCTTAGTAGGGTCGCCGGGAGCCTCGGGGCCCCTCCACTTT. The full variable domain, rest sourced from reference TRBV7-2 and TRBJ1-6, is GAGVSQSPSNKVTEKGKDVELRCDPISGHTALYWYRQSLGQGLEFLIYFQGNSAPDKSGLPSDRFSAERTGGSVSTLTIQRTQQEDSAVYLCASSLVGSPGASGPLHFGNGTRLTVT.

In its sample, this clone was seen once. The chain recombines TRBV5-1 with TRBJ2-5; the D is unclear. Germline loops: CDR1 SGHRS, CDR2 YFSETQ. V lost 0 bases, J lost 5 bases, and 11 bases lay in between. The CDR3 extends over 14 amino acids. DNA of the CDR3: TGCGCCAGCAGCTTGGCCTCGACTGGGGAGACCCAGTACTTC. Translating gives CASSLASTGETQYF. Together with reference TRBV5-1 and TRBJ2-5, the CDR3 gives the full variable domain: KAGVTQTPRYLIKTRGQQVTLSCSPISGHRSVSWYQQTPGQGLQFLFEYFSETQRNKGNFPGRFSGRQFSNSRSEMNVSTLELGDSALYLCASSLASTGETQYFGPGTRLLVL.

V gene TRBV4-3 combines with J gene TRBJ1-3; 7 positions agree with TRBD1. Germline assignment: CDR1 LGHNA and CDR2 YSLEER. This CDR3 spans 16 amino acids. Germline trimming cut 0 bases from V and 4 bases from J; bases unmatched to any gene: 6. The CDR3 DNA reads as TGCGCCAGCAGCCAAGACAGGGGGGAATCGGGAAACACCATATATTTT. This sequence encodes CASSQDRGESGNTIYF.

This chain connects TRBV11-2 to TRBJ1-1, with D possibly matching TRBD1 (5 bases). CDR1 and CDR2 from the germline V gene are SGHAT and FQNNGV. Deletions cut 5 bases from V and 4 bases from J, with 17 bases between. The CDR3 has 15 residues. The CDR3 nucleotides are TGTGCCAGCAGCCGCGCCCCAGGGATGGTCACTGAAGCTTTCTTT. Translating it yields CASSRAPGMVTEAFF.

In its sample, this clone was seen once. Relative to the germline gene, one junction end is altered; a read error may explain this. The rearrangement links TRBV7-9 to TRBJ2-1; unclear D gene. The CDR3 sequence is 16 residues long. Germline-derived CDR1 and CDR2 are SEHNR and FQNEAQ (reference sequence). The CDR3 protein is CSSSLGFWAGGFEQFF. DNA of the CDR3: TGTTCCAGCAGCTTAGGTTTTTGGGCAGGTGGTTTTGAGCAGTTCTTC.

This clone was detected a few times. The chain combines TRBV7-2 with TRBJ1-5, with D possibly TRBD1 on 5 matching bases. Between the trimmed V and J ends, which lost 5 bases and 5 bases, there was a span of 13 bases. CDR1 is SGHTA and CDR2 is FQGNSA in the germline V gene. The CDR3 consists of 14 residues. CDR3 in amino acids: CASSKRQGDQPQHF. The DNA for the CDR3 is TGTGCCAGCAGCAAAAGGCAGGGTGATCAGCCCCAGCATTTT.

The chain has TRBV7-6 and TRBJ1-4; a possible D gene is TRBD1 (6 bases). V was cut by 2 bases and J by 3 bases, with 13 bases left in between. Germline CDR1 and CDR2: SGHVS and FNYEAQ. The CDR3 length is 16 residues. CDR3: CASSLSWGQSNEKLFF. Written as DNA, the CDR3 is TGTGCCAGCAGCTTAAGCTGGGGGCAATCTAATGAAAAACTGTTTTTT.

This chain connects TRBV4-3 to TRBJ1-4; maybe TRBD1 (5 bases). The germline V gene has CDR1 LGHNA and CDR2 YSLEER. V dropped 1 base and J dropped 6 bases, with 9 bases sitting between them. The length of the CDR3 is 14 residues. CDR3 residues: CASSQGQRDEKLFF. The CDR3 DNA sequence: TGCGCCAGCAGCCAAGGACAGCGTGATGAAAAACTGTTTTTT.

The chain combines TRBV9 with TRBJ2-1; the match to TRBD2 covers 10 bases. Germline V gene lookup returns CDR1 SGDLS and CDR2 YYNGEE. There are 15 residues in the CDR3. With 7 bases clipped from V and 6 bases from J, the junction kept 10 bases outside the gene matches. As DNA, the CDR3 is TGTGCCAGCGCGCCCGGGACTAGCGCGAGCAATGAGCAGTTCTTC. Translating it yields CASAPGTSASNEQFF.

The chain recombines TRBV11-2 with TRBJ2-2; TRBD2 aligns across 8 bases. Germline V gene data show CDR1 as SGHAT and CDR2 as FQNNGV. The length of the CDR3 is 15 residues. With 2 bases clipped from V and 5 bases from J, the junction kept 4 bases outside the gene matches. CDR3: CASSLSGSGTGELFF. CDR3 nucleotide sequence: TGTGCCAGCAGCTTAAGCGGGAGCGGAACCGGGGAGCTGTTTTTT.

Only a few counts were recorded for this clone. The gene calls are TRBV6-5 and TRBJ2-5; possible D gene TRBD2, 6 bases. Germline values: CDR1 MNHEY, CDR2 SVGAGI. The CDR3 covers 15 residues. V shed 4 bases and J shed 5 bases, with 17 bases lying between them. CDR3 DNA: TGTGCCAGCAGTTCCCGCGGGGCGGAAGCGGAGACCCAGTACTTC. Protein: CASSSRGAEAETQYF.

The chain uses TRBV7-8 and TRBJ1-4; D uncertain. Germline CDR1 and CDR2: SGHVS and FQNEAQ. The CDR3 is 15 residues long. Trimming stripped 1 base from V and 7 bases from J, with 13 bases between. CDR3 loop: CASSLVGGTSEKLFF. Here the CDR3 DNA reads TGTGCCAGCAGCTTAGTGGGAGGTACAAGTGAAAAACTGTTTTTT. The full variable domain, its missing parts supplied by reference TRBV7-8 and TRBJ1-4, is GAGVSQSPRYKVAKRGQDVALRCDPISGHVSLFWYQQALGQGPEFLTYFQNEAQLDKSGLPSDRFFAERPEGSVSTLKIQRTQQEDSAVYLCASSLVGGTSEKLFFGSGTQLSVL.

The rearrangement links TRBV6-6 to TRBJ2-3, with D possibly being TRBD2 (5 bases). The length of the CDR3 is 14 residues. CDR1 is MNHNY and CDR2 is SVGAGI in the germline V gene (reference sequence). Trimming left V 8 bases short and J 5 bases short, with 17 bases between. The CDR3 nucleotides are TGTGCCAGCTATGCGGTCGGGGAGATAGATACGCAGTATTTT. It specifies CASYAVGEIDTQYF.

The V call is TRBV2, the J call TRBJ2-5, with D possibly TRBD2 on 6 matching bases. V was trimmed by 5 bases and J by 0 bases, leaving 10 bases between them. The CDR3 loop spans 14 amino acids. The germline CDR1 and CDR2 sequences are SNHLY and FYNNEI. The CDR3 region is CASSYSGNQETQYF. In nucleotides, the CDR3 is TGTGCCAGCAGTTATAGCGGAAACCAAGAGACCCAGTACTTC.

The count of this clone is one. Here the CDR3 reads CARKEGGADNSPLHF. The CDR3 bases are TGCGCCAGGAAAGAGGGGGGGGCGGATAATTCACCCCTCCACTTT. This chain uses TRBV10-2 with TRBJ1-6, with D maybe TRBD1 (6 bases). This CDR3 has 15 amino acids. The V and J ends lost 9 bases and 5 bases respectively, with 17 bases between them. Germline values: CDR1 WSHSY, CDR2 SAAADI.

This chain links TRBV5-6 with TRBJ2-3; 8 bases map to TRBD1. Germline values: CDR1 SGHDT, CDR2 YYEEEE. The CDR3 extends over 16 amino acids. The V gene end was trimmed by 4 bases and the J gene end by 2 bases; junction bases not matched to a gene: 9. Here the CDR3 DNA reads TGTGCCAGCAGCCCCCCCGGACAGGGACTCACAGATACGCAGTATTTT. It specifies CASSPPGQGLTDTQYF.

The rearrangement links TRBV29-1 to TRBJ2-1; 10 bases are shared with TRBD1. From germline, CDR1 is SQVTM and CDR2 ANQGSEA. The CDR3 has 13 amino acids. Trimming at V came to 4 bases and at J to 6 bases, leaving 3 bases not matched to a gene. CDR3 nucleotide sequence: TGCAGCGTTGCAGGGACAGGGGTCAATGAGCAGTTCTTC. It specifies CSVAGTGVNEQFF.

This clone came up a few times. This chain connects TRBV18 to TRBJ2-3; 7 nucleotides match TRBD1. Trimming at V came to 6 bases and at J to 7 bases, leaving 10 bases not matched to a gene. This CDR3 has 14 residues. The germline gives CDR1 KGHSH, CDR2 LQKENI. The CDR3 reads CASSQQGMGNTQYF. The CDR3 DNA sequence: TGTGCCAGCTCGCAACAGGGGATGGGAAATACGCAGTATTTT.

The chain has TRBV25-1 and TRBJ1-1, with 9 bases lining up with TRBD1. The CDR3 runs to 16 residues. Germline CDR1 and CDR2: MGHDK and SYGVNS. V lost 2 bases and J lost 2; bases outside the gene matches: 6. This chain's CDR3 is CASSEKGTGPNTEAFF. CDR3 nucleotide sequence: TGTGCCAGCAGTGAAAAGGGGACAGGGCCCAACACTGAAGCTTTCTTT.

The sample holds one count of this clone. V and J are TRBV5-1 and TRBJ1-2; 11 positions match TRBD1. The CDR3 has 15 residues. Germline CDR1 is SGHRS and CDR2 is YFSETQ. The V segment lost 4 bases and the J segment 4 bases; nucleotides outside the gene matches: 6. The CDR3 DNA sequence: TGCGCCAGCAGCGAAAGGACAGGGGGCATCTATGGCTACACCTTC. Translated, it gives CASSERTGGIYGYTF.

This clone was seen only once. The chain combines TRBV29-1 with TRBJ1-2, with 7 bases fitting TRBD1. The junction had 16 bases not matched to a gene; V was cut back by 7 bases and J by 2 bases. The CDR3 extends over 16 amino acids. CDR1 is SQVTM, CDR2 ANQGSEA, per germline. Here the CDR3 DNA reads TGCAGCGCCCTAGTAGGTGGGACAGCTACCAACTATGGCTACACCTTC. It specifies CSALVGGTATNYGYTF.